The clone carrying this TCR beta chain occurred once. No antigen is known for it. CDR3 length: 14 amino acids. Trimming shortened V by 2 bases and J by 1 base, and 9 bases separated the two germline ends. Germline V CDR1 and CDR2: SGDLS, YYNGEE. The data stem from a study of T cells after posttransplantation cyclophosphamide. Here immunoSEQ multiplex PCR was the method, and the copy in TCRdb shows in-frame clones only, minus some. The sample carries some 14,000 clones, 80% to 85% recorded once. Methotrexate plus calcineurin inhibitor accompanied controls' myeloablative marrow transplants; sampling was 1 year later. General study points: Skin or GI-infiltrating T cells shared few TRB sequences with blood. Later blood repertoires were often dominated by clones from the donor CD8+ memory compartment.

The chain has TRBV9 and TRBJ1-1; perhaps TRBD1 as D (6 bases). This sequence originates from a male patient in his late teens or twenties who received an allogeneic stem cell transplant from a related donor, was CMV-positive, and had no GVHD. Some T cells may have originated in the graft donor. The sequenced sample was PBMCs, obtained roughly 350 days after allogeneic stem cell transplant with calcineurin inhibitor and methotrexate. DNA for the CDR3: TGTGCCAGCAGCGTTCAGGGACAGAACACTGAAGCTTTCTTT. This translates into CASSVQGQNTEAFF. The full variable domain, its missing parts supplied by reference TRBV9 and TRBJ1-1, is DSGVTQTPKHLITATGQRVTLRCSPRSGDLSVYWYQQSLDQGLQFLIQYYNGEERAKGNILERFSAQQFPDLHSELNLSSLELGDSALYFCASSVQGQNTEAFFGQGTRLTVV.